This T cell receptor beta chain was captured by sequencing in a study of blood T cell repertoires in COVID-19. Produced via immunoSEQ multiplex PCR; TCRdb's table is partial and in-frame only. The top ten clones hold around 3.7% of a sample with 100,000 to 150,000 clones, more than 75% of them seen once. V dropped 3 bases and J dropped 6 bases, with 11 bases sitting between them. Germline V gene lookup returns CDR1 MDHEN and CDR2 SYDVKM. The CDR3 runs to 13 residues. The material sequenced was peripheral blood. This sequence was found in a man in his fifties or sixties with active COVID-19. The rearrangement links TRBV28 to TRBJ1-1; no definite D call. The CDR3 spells CASSFQLPAEAFF. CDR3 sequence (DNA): TGTGCCAGCAGTTTTCAGTTACCTGCTGAAGCTTTCTTT.